The rows below give T cell receptor beta chains drawn from one sample of a study of cytomegalovirus exposure and HLA in healthy donors. TCRdb keeps only in-frame clones here, not all; method: immunoSEQ multiplex PCR. The table has 200,000 or so clones, over 75% seen once; the top ten hold approximately 0.098%. Sequencing was done on a sample of PBMCs. These receptors came from a boy aged 2 to 10 in good health and CMV-seronegative. Each CDR3 is given with its conserved first and last residue. The D gene is left open where the match is weak. Rows may omit the clone size; those that give it use once, few, many or a size class.

j_call	clone_size	v_call	d_call	cdr3_aa	cdr3_nt
TRBJ2-7	.	TRBV7-2	TRBD1	CASSLAFGTGGYEQYF	TGTGCCAGCAGCTTAGCCTTCGGGACAGGGGGCTACGAGCAGTACTTC
TRBJ2-1	.	TRBV7-9	.	CASSLRGRTYNEQFF	TGTGCCAGCAGCTTACGGGGAAGGACCTACAATGAGCAGTTCTTC
TRBJ2-1	.	TRBV27	TRBD2	CASSPAGGFDNEQFF	TGTGCCAGCAGTCCCGCGGGGGGGTTCGATAATGAGCAGTTCTTC
TRBJ2-5	.	TRBV4-1	TRBD2	CASSQGLRTSGVETQYF	TGCGCCAGCAGCCAAGGACTTAGGACTAGCGGGGTGGAGACCCAGTACTTC
TRBJ1-1	.	TRBV7-9	TRBD1	CASSSQMTGGNTEAFF	TGTGCCAGCAGCTCCCAAATGACAGGGGGGAACACTGAAGCTTTCTTT
TRBJ2-3	.	TRBV15	.	CATSSPLDSDTQYF	TGTGCCACCAGCAGCCCCCTAGATTCAGATACGCAGTATTTT
TRBJ2-3	.	TRBV20-1	.	CSARGVDTQYF	TGCAGTGCTAGGGGAGTAGATACGCAGTATTTT
TRBJ2-5	.	TRBV29-1	.	CSVETGRGVQETQYF	TGCAGCGTTGAAACGGGTCGGGGAGTCCAAGAGACCCAGTACTTC
TRBJ2-1	once	TRBV29-1	.	CSVVGGYNEQFF	TGCAGCGTTGTAGGGGGTTACAATGAGCAGTTCTTC
TRBJ1-6	.	TRBV7-6	TRBD1	CASSLRRQGTNSPLHF	TGTGCCAGCAGCTTAAGAAGACAGGGCACAAATTCACCCCTCCACTTT
TRBJ1-5	.	TRBV6-5	TRBD1	CASSTTGLSHQPQHF	TGTGCCAGCAGCACGACAGGGCTCTCCCATCAGCCCCAGCATTTT
TRBJ2-7	.	TRBV5-6	TRBD1	CASSLSGGWSYEQYF	TGTGCCAGCAGCTTGTCAGGGGGCTGGTCCTACGAGCAGTACTTC
TRBJ2-3	.	TRBV5-1	TRBD2	CASSLGWGGTDTQYF	TGCGCCAGCAGCTTGGGGTGGGGGGGTACAGATACGCAGTATTTT
TRBJ2-5	.	TRBV4-1	.	CASSQGPAGRGLLEAQYF	TGCGCCAGCAGCCAAGGCCCCGCCGGTCGGGGACTGTTGGAGGCCCAGTACTTC
TRBJ2-3	.	TRBV5-8	.	CASSLGSYQQYF	TGTGCCAGCAGCCTGGGGAGCTACCAGCAGTATTTT
TRBJ2-2	.	TRBV2	TRBD1	CASSVSGQYTGELFF	TGTGCCAGCAGTGTATCGGGACAGTACACCGGGGAGCTGTTTTTT
TRBJ1-3	once	TRBV6-1	.	CASSESFNSGNTIYF	TGTGCCAGCAGTGAAAGCTTCAACTCTGGAAACACCATATATTTT
TRBJ1-6	.	TRBV6-5	.	CASSYSYGFFPLHF	TGTGCCAGCAGTTACTCTTACGGGTTTTTTCCCCTCCACTTT
TRBJ1-6	.	TRBV7-6	.	CASSLDAVDNSPLHF	TGTGCCAGCAGCTTAGATGCGGTGGATAATTCACCCCTCCACTTT
TRBJ2-2	.	TRBV6-6	.	CASSWSSNTGELFF	TGTGCCAGCAGTTGGAGCTCGAACACCGGGGAGCTGTTTTTT
TRBJ2-7	.	TRBV18	.	CASSPASSAYEQYF	TGTGCCAGCTCACCAGCCTCCAGCGCCTACGAGCAGTACTTC
TRBJ2-7	.	TRBV6-1	TRBD2	CASSASGGPYEQYF	TGTGCCAGCAGTGCTAGCGGGGGACCCTACGAGCAGTACTTC
TRBJ2-7	.	TRBV7-2	.	CASSPTPGGAYEQYF	TGTGCCAGCAGCCCCACTCCTGGGGGCGCCTACGAGCAGTACTTC
TRBJ1-5	.	TRBV7-2	.	CASSPSLIGPQHF	TGTGCCAGCAGCCCCTCGTTAATCGGGCCCCAGCATTTT
TRBJ1-5	.	TRBV2	TRBD1	CASRTGTGGNQPQHF	TGTGCCAGCAGAACCGGGACAGGGGGGAATCAGCCCCAGCATTTT
TRBJ2-7	.	TRBV10-3	.	CAISKVGQSDRYEQYF	TGTGCCATCAGTAAAGTCGGACAGAGCGACCGCTACGAGCAGTACTTC
TRBJ2-5	few	TRBV5-1	TRBD1	CASSLAGTAEETQYF	TGCGCCAGCAGCTTGGCCGGGACAGCGGAAGAGACCCAGTACTTC
TRBJ2-1	.	TRBV27	TRBD1	CASRQGTYNEQFF	TGTGCCAGCAGACAGGGGACCTACAATGAGCAGTTCTTC
TRBJ1-2	.	TRBV9	TRBD1	CASSVGGTGDGYTF	TGTGCCAGCAGCGTAGGGGGGACAGGGGATGGCTACACCTTC
TRBJ1-1	.	TRBV4-2	TRBD1	CASSQDRDRGLRGAEAFF	TGTGCCAGCAGCCAAGATCGGGACAGGGGGCTTCGGGGCGCTGAAGCTTTCTTT
TRBJ2-7	.	TRBV5-1	TRBD2	CASSTSVGSYEQYF	TGCGCCAGCAGTACTAGCGTAGGATCCTACGAGCAGTACTTC
TRBJ2-7	.	TRBV7-3	.	CASSSGGEIGEQYF	TGTGCCAGCAGCTCCGGAGGGGAAATCGGCGAGCAGTACTTC
TRBJ1-1	.	TRBV21-1	.	CASAGRTEAFF	TGTGCCAGCGCGGGACGCACTGAAGCTTTCTTT
TRBJ2-7	.	TRBV19	TRBD2	CASSPRTSGFEQYF	TGTGCCAGTAGTCCCCGGACTAGCGGTTTCGAGCAGTACTTC
TRBJ2-1	.	TRBV7-2	TRBD2	CASSPGLAGGAREQFF	TGTGCCAGCAGCCCCGGACTAGCGGGGGGGGCTAGGGAGCAGTTCTTC
TRBJ2-1	once	TRBV7-2	.	CASSYHGGDNEQFF	TGTGCCAGCAGCTACCACGGGGGAGACAATGAGCAGTTCTTC
TRBJ2-2	.	TRBV7-2	.	CASSLGVGLNGELFF	TGTGCCAGCAGCTTAGGGGTCGGACTAAACGGGGAGCTGTTTTTT
TRBJ1-6	.	TRBV5-1	.	CASSPPGTNSPLHF	TGCGCCAGCAGCCCTCCGGGAACCAATTCACCCCTCCACTTT
TRBJ2-1	.	TRBV18	TRBD2	CASSRAGSGGSYNEQFF	TGTGCCAGCTCGCGAGCGGGGTCGGGCGGCTCCTACAATGAGCAGTTCTTC
TRBJ1-3	.	TRBV6-1	TRBD1	CASSRQGVTGNTIYF	TGTGCCAGCAGTAGACAGGGGGTCACGGGAAACACCATATATTTT
TRBJ2-2	.	TRBV4-1	TRBD2	CASSQGRGPGLAGGPYGELFF	TGCGCCAGCAGCCAAGGGCGGGGTCCGGGACTAGCGGGGGGGCCTTACGGGGAGCTGTTTTTT
TRBJ1-2	few	TRBV9	.	CASSPVGAGYTF	TGTGCCAGCAGCCCCGTGGGGGCTGGCTACACCTTC
TRBJ2-3	.	TRBV7-2	.	CASSLVAGAGYTQYF	TGTGCCAGCAGCTTAGTGGCAGGGGCCGGGTATACGCAGTATTTT
TRBJ2-4	.	TRBV19	TRBD1	CASSAKARQGGWENIQYF	TGTGCCAGTAGTGCAAAAGCAAGACAGGGTGGGTGGGAAAACATTCAGTACTTC
TRBJ1-5	.	TRBV2	.	CASSERGGNGPQHF	TGTGCCAGCAGTGAAAGGGGAGGGAATGGACCCCAGCATTTT